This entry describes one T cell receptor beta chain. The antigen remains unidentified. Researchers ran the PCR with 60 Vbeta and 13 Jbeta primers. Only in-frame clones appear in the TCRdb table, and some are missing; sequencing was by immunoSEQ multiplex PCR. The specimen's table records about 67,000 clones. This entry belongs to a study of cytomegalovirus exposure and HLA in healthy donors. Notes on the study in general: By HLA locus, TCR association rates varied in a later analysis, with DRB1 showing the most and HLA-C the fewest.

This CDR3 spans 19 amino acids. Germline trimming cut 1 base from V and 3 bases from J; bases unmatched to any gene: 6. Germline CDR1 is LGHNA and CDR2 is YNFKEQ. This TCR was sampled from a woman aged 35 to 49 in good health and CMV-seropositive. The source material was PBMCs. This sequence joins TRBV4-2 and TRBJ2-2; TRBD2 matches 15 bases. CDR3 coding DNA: TGTGCCAGCAGCCAAGGGGGGGGACTAGCGGGGGGATACACCGGGGAGCTGTTTTTT. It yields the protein CASSQGGGLAGGYTGELFF.